The 8 T cell receptor beta chains reported below all come from one sample, sequenced in a study of blood T cell repertoires in COVID-19. Data came from immunoSEQ multiplex PCR; TCRdb stores just in-frame clones and leaves some out. The data contain 55,000 to 75,000 clones, 82% of them singletons. Sequencing input: peripheral blood. Receptor source: an elderly man with active COVID-19.

The rearrangement links TRBV7-2 to TRBJ1-4, with a tentative D call TRBD1 (5 bases). Germline values: CDR1 SGHTA, CDR2 FQGNSA. The CDR3 runs to 14 residues. V gave up 4 bases and J gave up 8 bases, with 14 bases separating them. CDR3 in DNA: TGTGCCAGCAGCTCATACGGGGGGTTCGAAAAACTGTTTTTT. Amino acid sequence: CASSSYGGFEKLFF.

The genes are TRBV12-3 or TRBV12-4 and TRBJ1-4, with a tentative D call TRBD1 (5 bases). V dropped 7 bases and J dropped 7 bases, with 13 bases sitting between them. The CDR3 consists of 13 residues. The CDR3 nucleotides are TGTGCCAGCATGGAGGGGTTTCGTGAAAAACTGTTTTTT. It is translated as CASMEGFREKLFF.

With regard to this clone: Different DNA sequences within this sample yield the same CDR3. The gene calls are TRBV4-3 and TRBJ1-4; 9 nucleotides line up with TRBD1. V dropped 3 bases and J dropped 4; count of bases not matched to a gene: 0. The CDR3 consists of 14 residues. Germline V CDR1 and CDR2: LGHNA, YSLEER. CDR3 region: CASSQGQGNEKLFF. The CDR3 DNA reads TGCGCCAGCAGCCAGGGACAGGGTAATGAAAAACTGTTTTTT.

The V and J genes are TRBV7-9 and TRBJ2-7; 7 nucleotides align to TRBD2. Germline lookup yields CDR1 SEHNR and CDR2 FQNEAQ (reference sequence). After removal of 5 bases from V and 5 bases from J, the junction contained 12 bases not matched to a gene. CDR3 length: 15 amino acids. The CDR3 loop reads CASSRALAEVNEQYF. In DNA, the CDR3 is TGTGCCAGCAGCCGCGCTCTAGCGGAAGTCAACGAGCAGTACTTC. The variable domain in full, with the rest retrieved from reference TRBV7-9 and TRBJ2-7, is DTGVSQNPRHKITKRGQNVTFRCDPISEHNRLYWYRQTLGQGPEFLTYFQNEAQLEKSRLLSDRFSAERPKGSFSTLEIQRTEQGDSAMYLCASSRALAEVNEQYFGPGTRLTVT.

The chain has TRBV28 and TRBJ2-1; weak D call: TRBD2 (7 bases). The CDR3 extends over 15 amino acids. CDR1 MDHEN and CDR2 SYDVKM come from the germline V gene. V lost 5 bases to trimming and J lost 7 bases, with 18 bases between them. CDR3: CASSRPAGAGNEQFF. DNA of the CDR3: TGTGCCAGCAGTCGCCCCGCGGGGGCTGGGAATGAGCAGTTCTTC.

The gene calls are TRBV5-5 and TRBJ1-5; D possibly corresponds to TRBD1 (5 bases). This CDR3 contains 17 residues. From germline, CDR1 is SGHKS and CDR2 YYEKEE (reference sequence). V lost 0 bases, J lost 5 bases, and 18 bases lay in between. The CDR3 bases are TGTGCCAGCAGCTTGGAAGGCAGGGTTTACACAGATCAGCCCCAGCATTTT. Translated: CASSLEGRVYTDQPQHF.

The genes are TRBV7-9 and TRBJ2-2, with a weak D call TRBD1 (6 bases). The CDR3 spans 15 residues. Per the germline V gene, CDR1 is SEHNR and CDR2 is FQNEAQ (reference sequence). V lost 5 bases and J lost 4, with 14 bases in between. The CDR3 sequence is CASSPGVGGTGELFF. For the CDR3, the DNA is TGTGCCAGCAGCCCAGGGGTAGGGGGCACCGGGGAGCTGTTTTTT.

This clone was observed a handful of times. The chain links TRBV7-8 to TRBJ2-3; 9 bases are a match to TRBD1. Per the germline V gene, CDR1 is SGHVS and CDR2 is FQNEAQ. This CDR3 has 14 amino acids. The ends lost 5 bases at V and 4 bases at J; junction bases unmatched: 4. CDR3 loop: CASSTGQGSDTQYF. The DNA of the CDR3 is TGTGCCAGCAGCACAGGACAGGGGTCAGATACGCAGTATTTT. The whole variable domain, remainder taken from reference TRBV7-8 and TRBJ2-3, is GAGVSQSPRYKVAKRGQDVALRCDPISGHVSLFWYQQALGQGPEFLTYFQNEAQLDKSGLPSDRFFAERPEGSVSTLKIQRTQQEDSAVYLCASSTGQGSDTQYFGPGTRLTVL.